This T cell receptor beta chain appears in the sequencing data of a study of OX40 agonist ivuxolimab in advanced cancers. The overall study: Two patients with cutaneous melanoma and one with hepatocellular carcinoma, three in total, showed partial responses.

Individuals having autoimmune disease history or systemic immunosuppression were not enrolled. Only in-frame clones appear in the TCRdb table, and some are missing; sequencing was by immunoSEQ multiplex PCR. The table has about 50,000 clones, 70% to 85% seen once. Whole-study findings and limits: Partial responders at 0.1-3.0 mg/kg had among the lowest clonal expansion. Relative to CD4+, CD8+ T cells held more expanded clones on average.

In this sample, this clone turned up a few times. Antigen: not known. The CDR3 consists of 15 residues. The V and J ends lost 4 bases and 0 bases respectively, with 12 bases between them. CDR1 and CDR2 from the germline V gene are SEHNR and FQNEAQ (reference sequence). The sample here was CD4+ or CD8+ T cells sorted from blood, taken in a trial of the OX40 agonist ivuxolimab. J is TRBJ1-2 and V is TRBV7-9, with D unclear. This TCR came from an adult with an advanced solid tumor such as melanoma, head and neck, liver or kidney cancer. The CDR3 is CASSSEGHTNYGYTF. As DNA, the CDR3 is TGTGCCAGCAGCTCCGAGGGTCATACTAACTATGGCTACACCTTC.